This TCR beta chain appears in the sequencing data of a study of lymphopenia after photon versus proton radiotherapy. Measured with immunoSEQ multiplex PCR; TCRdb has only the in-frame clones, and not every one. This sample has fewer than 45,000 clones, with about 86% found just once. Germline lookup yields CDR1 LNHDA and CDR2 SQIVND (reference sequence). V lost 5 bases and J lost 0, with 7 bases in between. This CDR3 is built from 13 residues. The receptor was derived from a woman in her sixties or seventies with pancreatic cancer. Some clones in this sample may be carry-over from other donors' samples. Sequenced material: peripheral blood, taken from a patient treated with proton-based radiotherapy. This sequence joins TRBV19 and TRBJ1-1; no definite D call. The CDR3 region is CASSSQMNTEAFF. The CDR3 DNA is TGTGCCAGTAGTTCACAGATGAACACTGAAGCTTTCTTT.